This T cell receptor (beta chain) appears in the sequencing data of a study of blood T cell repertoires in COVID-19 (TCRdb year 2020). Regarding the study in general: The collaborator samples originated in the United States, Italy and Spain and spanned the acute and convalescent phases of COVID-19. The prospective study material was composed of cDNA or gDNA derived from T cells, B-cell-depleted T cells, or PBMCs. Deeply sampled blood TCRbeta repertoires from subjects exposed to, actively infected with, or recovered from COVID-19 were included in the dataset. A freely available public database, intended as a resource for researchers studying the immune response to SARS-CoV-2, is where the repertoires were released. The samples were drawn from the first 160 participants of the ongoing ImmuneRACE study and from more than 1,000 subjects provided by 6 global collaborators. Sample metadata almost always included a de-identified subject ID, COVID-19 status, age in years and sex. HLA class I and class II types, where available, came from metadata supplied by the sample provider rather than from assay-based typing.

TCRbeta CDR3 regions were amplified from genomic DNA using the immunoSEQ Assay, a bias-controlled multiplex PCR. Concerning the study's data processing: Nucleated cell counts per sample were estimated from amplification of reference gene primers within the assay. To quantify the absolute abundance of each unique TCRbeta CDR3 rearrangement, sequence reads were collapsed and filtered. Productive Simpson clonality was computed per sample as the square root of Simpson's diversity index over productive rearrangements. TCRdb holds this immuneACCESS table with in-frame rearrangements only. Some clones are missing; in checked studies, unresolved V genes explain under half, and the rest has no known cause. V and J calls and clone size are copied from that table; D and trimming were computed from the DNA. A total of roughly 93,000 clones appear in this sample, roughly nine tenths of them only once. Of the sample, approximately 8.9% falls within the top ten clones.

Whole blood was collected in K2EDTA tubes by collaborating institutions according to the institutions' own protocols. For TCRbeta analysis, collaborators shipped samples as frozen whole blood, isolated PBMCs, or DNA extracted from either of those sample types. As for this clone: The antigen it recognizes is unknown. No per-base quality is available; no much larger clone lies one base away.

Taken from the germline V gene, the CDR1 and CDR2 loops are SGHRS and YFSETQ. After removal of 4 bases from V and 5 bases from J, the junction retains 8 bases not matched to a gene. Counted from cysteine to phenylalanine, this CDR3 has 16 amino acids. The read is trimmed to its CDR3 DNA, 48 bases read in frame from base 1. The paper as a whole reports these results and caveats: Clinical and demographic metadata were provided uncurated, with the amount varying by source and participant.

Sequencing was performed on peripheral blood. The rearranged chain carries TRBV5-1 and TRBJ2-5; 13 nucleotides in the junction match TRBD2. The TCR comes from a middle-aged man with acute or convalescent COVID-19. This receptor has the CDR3 CASSITSGGAWETQYF. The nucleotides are TGCGCCAGCAGCATCACTAGCGGGGGGGCGTGGGAGACCCAGTACTTC.